This TCR beta chain was identified in a study of T cell responses to AZD1222 COVID-19 vaccine (dated by TCRdb to 2020 to 2023). About the investigation overall: Because spike-specific TCR depth and breadth did not differ between the two schedules, AZD1222 recipients who got a second dose at roughly 4 weeks were pooled with those who got a second dose at roughly 12 weeks. Trial participants were enrolled by age into 18-55, 56-69 and 70-plus year subgroups, with roughly 160, 29 and 62 TCR-sequenced participants respectively. TCR sequencing covered more than 230 trial participants: 207 given two doses of AZD1222 and 26 given two doses of MenACWY control vaccine.

The time point label for this specimen denotes: baseline before first vaccination. Samples from vaccinated people were obtained from the UK trials COV001 and COV002, which included a single-blind randomized controlled phase 2/3 trial of AZD1222 (ChAdOx1 nCoV-19) in healthy adults. Trial participant PBMC samples were collected at day 0 and day 28 after the second dose for TCRbeta chain sequencing. The CDR3 regions of human TCRbeta chains were analyzed by immunosequencing. Per the authors' processing: TCRs in the repertoires were compared against a reference library of SARS-CoV-2-specific TCRs that had been generated with the MIRA antigen-specificity platform. Breadth meant the fraction of unique TCRs that were SARS-CoV-2-associated, whereas depth meant the fraction of total T cells that were SARS-CoV-2-associated. Using the MIRA data, each spike-specific TCR was assigned both to the spike region to which the TCR was reactive and to a CD4 or CD8 class. Log10-transformed breadth and depth values were compared by one-way ANOVA with Sidak's multiple comparisons tests. TCRdb's version of the immuneACCESS table is confined to in-frame rearrangements and falls short of the full clone set. An unresolved V gene accounts for under half of the shortfall where checked; the remainder is of unknown origin. V and J calls and clone size come straight from that table; D and trimming were deduced from the DNA. This sample gives about 130,000 clones in total; approximately 90% of them show up just once. Jointly, the top ten make up about 2.1% of the sample.

Turning to this clone: This clone's antigen is unknown. One base away there is no much larger clone; base qualities are not given.

At the junction V is shortened by 6 bases and J by 8 bases, with 13 bases in between. The cysteine opens and the phenylalanine closes a CDR3 of 12 amino acids. The CDR3 DNA has 36 bases and is translated from base 1. Points the paper makes about the study in general: After two AZD1222 doses, spike-specific TCR breadth and depth were significantly higher than at day 0 and than in MenACWY recipients. Only five to seven AZD1222 recipients were SARS-CoV-2 seropositive at baseline, limiting conclusions about previously exposed vaccinees. Participants were mostly white British and included more females than males, and it was suggested by the authors that clonal diversity may have been underestimated. In the small 56-69-year group, the increase in depth fell short of significance, most likely because of low power. Because no samples from the day 14 peak response were available, repertoires could be characterized only after the peak T cell response. Epitopes outside the regions mutated in the B.1.351 and B.1.1.7 variants were reportedly recognized by nearly half of the unique spike-specific TCRs. Vaccine-associated CD4 TCRs spanned the whole spike protein, with dominant responses in regions 160-218 and 743-854.

The clonotype was recovered from an adult in good health. This specimen consisted of peripheral blood, obtained on day 0 of AZD1222 vaccination. The chain uses TRBV12-3 or TRBV12-4 and TRBJ1-2, with the D gene not clear enough to name. The CDR3 protein is CASSPGQRGYTF. DNA sequence: TGTGCCAGCAGCCCCGGGCAGCGCGGCTACACCTTC.